This T cell receptor (beta chain) was profiled in a study of blood T cell repertoires in COVID-19. On the study more broadly: Some COVID-19 samples were acute and others convalescent; all came from the United States, Italy and Spain.

Recruitment covered about two dozen US areas and drew participants whose ages spanned roughly 18 to 100 years. In the original analysis: Estimates of nucleated cell counts were drawn from the amplification of reference gene primers. Here immunoSEQ multiplex PCR was the method, and the copy in TCRdb shows in-frame clones only, minus some. V, J and clone size are those of that table, while D and trimming were read from the DNA. This table holds 310,000 or so clones, roughly 90% found once. V shed 0 bases and J shed 0 bases, with 6 bases lying between them. The CDR3 runs to 16 residues. Germline lookup yields CDR1 LGHNA and CDR2 YSLEER.

The gene calls are TRBV4-3 and TRBJ2-6, with D uncertain. The TCR was taken from a woman aged 25 to 39 who had recovered from COVID-19. Sequenced material: PBMCs or T cells enriched from blood (not recorded which). CDR3 in amino acids: CASSQDTFSGANVLTF. The CDR3 DNA sequence: TGCGCCAGCAGCCAAGATACTTTCTCTGGGGCCAACGTCCTGACTTTC.